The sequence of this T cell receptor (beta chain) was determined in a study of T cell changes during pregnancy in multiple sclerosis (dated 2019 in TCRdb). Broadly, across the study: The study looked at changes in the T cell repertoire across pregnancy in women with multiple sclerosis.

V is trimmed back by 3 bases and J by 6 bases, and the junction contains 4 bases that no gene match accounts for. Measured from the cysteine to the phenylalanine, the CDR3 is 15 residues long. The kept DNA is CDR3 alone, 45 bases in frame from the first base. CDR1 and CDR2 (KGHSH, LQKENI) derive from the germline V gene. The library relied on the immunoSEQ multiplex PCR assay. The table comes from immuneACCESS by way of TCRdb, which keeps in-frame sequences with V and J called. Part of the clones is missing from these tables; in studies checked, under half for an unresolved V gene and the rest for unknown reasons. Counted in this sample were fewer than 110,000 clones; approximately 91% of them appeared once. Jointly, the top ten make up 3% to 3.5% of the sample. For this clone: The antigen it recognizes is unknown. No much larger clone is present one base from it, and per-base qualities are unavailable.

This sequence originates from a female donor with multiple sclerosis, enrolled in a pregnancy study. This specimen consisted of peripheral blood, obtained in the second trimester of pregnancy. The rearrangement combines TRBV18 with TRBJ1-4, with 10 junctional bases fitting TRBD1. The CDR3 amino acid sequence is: CASSPPGQGYEKLFF. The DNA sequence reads TGTGCCAGCTCACCGCCGGGACAGGGGTATGAAAAACTGTTTTTT.